One TCR beta chain is described in this entry. This clone was seen a few times. Its antigen is currently not known. No quality values exist for individual bases; no much larger clone is one base distant. TCRbeta CDR3 regions were amplified from genomic DNA using the immunoSEQ Assay, a bias-controlled multiplex PCR. Processing in the source paper ran as follows. The number of nucleated cells in each sample was estimated by amplification of reference gene primers within the assay. To quantify the absolute abundance of each unique TCRbeta CDR3 rearrangement, sequence reads were collapsed and filtered. Productive Simpson clonality was computed per sample as the square root of Simpson's diversity index over productive rearrangements. Not all clones reach the TCRdb copy of this immuneACCESS table, which keeps in-frame sequences only. Checked studies attribute under half of the gap to unresolved V genes and leave the rest unexplained. The D gene and trimming were derived from the DNA, and the V and J assignments and clone size from that table. The sample includes around 700,000 clones, with approximately 90% observed a single time. The leading ten clones occupy roughly 0.26% of the sample.

The data derive from a study of blood T cell repertoires in COVID-19 (dated by TCRdb to about 2020). For the wider study: The collaborator samples originated in the United States, Italy and Spain and spanned the acute and convalescent phases of COVID-19. HLA class I and class II types, where available, came from metadata supplied by the sample provider rather than from assay-based typing. Samples were obtained from the ongoing ImmuneRACE study (first 160 participants) and from some 1,300 subjects provided by 6 global collaborators. A de-identified subject ID, COVID-19 status, age in years and sex were almost always included in the sample metadata. A freely available public database, intended as a resource for researchers studying the immune response to SARS-CoV-2, is where the repertoires were released. The dataset comprised deeply sampled blood TCRbeta repertoires from subjects exposed to, actively infected with, or recovered from COVID-19. The prospective study material was composed of cDNA or gDNA derived from T cells, B-cell-depleted T cells, or PBMCs.

CDR1 and CDR2, per the germline V gene, are SGDLS and YYNGEE. V and J are truncated by 3 bases and 7 bases respectively, leaving an intervening sequence of 11 bases. Taken from cysteine to phenylalanine, the CDR3 has 14 residues. Of the read, only the CDR3 DNA is kept; its 42 bases are in frame from base 1. The collaborating institutions used their own protocols to collect whole blood in K2EDTA tubes. Collaborator samples were shipped for TCRbeta analysis as frozen whole blood, isolated PBMCs, or DNA extracted from either sample type. Here is what the overall study found, with its caveats: How much clinical and demographic metadata was included differed by source and by participant, and the metadata was provided uncurated.

Specimen: peripheral blood. This clonotype originated in a woman between 18 and 30 years old with acute or convalescent COVID-19. Recombination linked TRBV9 to TRBJ1-6; tentative D gene TRBD1, with 6 bases matching. At the DNA level, the sequence is TGTGCCAGCAGCGGGGGGCCGGGGAATTCACCCCTCCACTTT. This encodes CASSGGPGNSPLHF.